The next 23 T cell receptor beta chains were all read from a single sample in a study of cytomegalovirus exposure and HLA in healthy donors. PCR amplification relied on 60 Vbeta primers (plus 13 Jbeta primers). The data were produced by immunoSEQ multiplex PCR, yet TCRdb's version contains in-frame clones alone and is incomplete. The table lists about 170,000 clones, roughly 84% of them singletons. The sample consisted of PBMCs. The source is a boy under 10 years old in good health and CMV-seronegative.

The chain carries TRBV20-1 and TRBJ2-7; TRBD2 is a possible D gene (5 bases). There are 11 residues in the CDR3. Germline CDR1 DFQATT, CDR2 SNEGSKA (reference sequence). V was shortened by 6 bases and J by 0 bases, with 6 bases between the two germline ends. Here the CDR3 reads CSAGSSYEQYV. CDR3 coding DNA: TGCAGTGCAGGGAGCTCCTACGAGCAGTACGTC.

This clone was seen a single time. The rearrangement uses TRBV27 and TRBJ2-6, with TRBD2 matching 9 bases. The ends lost 2 bases at V and 4 bases at J; junction bases unmatched: 3. This CDR3 is built from 16 residues. Germline V gene data show CDR1 as MNHEY and CDR2 as SMNVEV (reference sequence). The CDR3, as DNA: TGTGCCAGCAGTTTAAGCGGGGGGCTAGGGGCCAACGTCCTGACTTTC. This codes for CASSLSGGLGANVLTF.

J is TRBJ2-1 and V is TRBV7-9; TRBD2 matches at 9 bases. The germline V gene encodes CDR1 SEHNR and CDR2 FQNEAQ (reference sequence). Trimming at V came to 5 bases and at J to 6 bases, leaving 8 bases not matched to a gene. The CDR3 loop spans 15 amino acids. The CDR3 spells CASSATGTSFNEQFF. The CDR3 DNA reads TGTGCCAGCAGCGCAACCGGGACTAGCTTCAATGAGCAGTTCTTC.

Turning to this clone: The junction departs from the called germline gene at one end, perhaps through a read error. V and J are TRBV9 and TRBJ2-2; D may be TRBD2 (5 bases). Germline V gene data show CDR1 as SGDLS and CDR2 as YYNGEE. This CDR3 comprises 14 residues. CDR3 loop: CASSVGWLVGELLF. The CDR3 region has the DNA TGTGCCAGCAGCGTAGGTTGGTTAGTCGGGGAGCTGCTTTTT.

This clone was found a few times. This chain joins TRBV19 and TRBJ2-7, with D maybe TRBD1 (6 bases). Trimming stripped 5 bases from V and 3 bases from J, with 14 bases between. The CDR3 contains 14 residues. Germline-derived CDR1 and CDR2 are LNHDA and SQIVND (reference sequence). The chain's CDR3 is CASSVVSGVYEQYF. CDR3 bases: TGTGCCAGTAGTGTAGTGTCAGGGGTCTACGAGCAGTACTTC.

This chain links TRBV27 with TRBJ1-5; TRBD1 might be the D (6 bases). Germline loops: CDR1 MNHEY, CDR2 SMNVEV (reference sequence). Trimming left V 3 bases short and J 4 bases short, with 10 bases between. The CDR3 contains 14 residues. Here the CDR3 DNA reads TGTGCCAGCAGTTTCAGGGGTGGTAATCAGCCCCAGCATTTT. Translated, it gives CASSFRGGNQPQHF.

This rearrangement joins TRBV6-6 to TRBJ1-5; 7 positions agree with TRBD1. CDR1 and CDR2 (germline): MNHNY, SVGAGI (reference sequence). The ends lost 5 bases at V and 10 bases at J; junction bases unmatched: 8. CDR3 length equals 13 residues. The CDR3 DNA reads as TGTGCCAGCAGTCCCGGACAGGTTGTTCCCCAGCATTTT. Amino acids: CASSPGQVVPQHF.

The chain joins TRBV6-1 to TRBJ2-4, with D possibly TRBD1 on 5 matching bases. This CDR3 comprises 16 residues. Germline V gene lookup returns CDR1 MNHNS and CDR2 SASEGT. Trimming took 4 bases from V and 0 from J, leaving 13 bases between them. The CDR3 loop is CASSASRVLAKNIQYF. The CDR3 coding sequence is TGTGCCAGCAGTGCTTCCAGGGTCCTAGCCAAAAACATTCAGTACTTC.

V usage is TRBV5-1 and J usage is TRBJ1-2; 8 positions match TRBD1. Trimming removed 0 bases from V and 1 base from J; junction bases left unmatched: 5. Germline-derived CDR1 and CDR2 are SGHRS and YFSETQ. CDR3 length equals 16 residues. The CDR3 loop reads CASSLVETGDNYGYTF. The DNA for the CDR3 is TGCGCCAGCAGCTTGGTTGAGACAGGGGATAACTATGGCTACACCTTC.

The chain has TRBV30 and TRBJ2-1; tentatively, D is TRBD2 (6 bases). Germline CDR1 reads GTSNPN; CDR2 reads SVGIG (reference sequence). The CDR3 has 13 amino acids. The V end lost 4 bases, the J end lost 14 bases, and 21 bases lay between the germline ends. CDR3 residues: CAWTMPGNRREFF. CDR3 DNA sequence: TGTGCCTGGACTATGCCGGGAAATAGGAGGGAGTTCTTC.

V usage is TRBV12-1 and J usage is TRBJ2-1; the table's TRBD2 call for D was not verified on the DNA. TRBV12-1 is a documented pseudogene. The CDR3 extends over 16 amino acids. In DNA form, the CDR3 reads TGTGCCAGCAGCGGGACTAGCGGGGGGGTATACAATGAGCAGTTCTTC. It is translated as CASSGTSGGVYNEQFF.

CDR3 in DNA: TGCGCCAGCGCACGAGGGGGCGGCACAGATACGCAGTATTTT. Translation gives CASARGGGTDTQYF. This chain joins TRBV4-3 and TRBJ2-3; TRBD1 matches 7 bases. The ends lost 8 bases at V and 1 base at J; junction bases unmatched: 6. CDR3 length: 14 residues. The V gene's germline CDR1 is LGHNA and CDR2 YSLEER.

In DNA, the CDR3 is TGTGCCACCAGCAGAGGCGGCAGCCAAACTAATGAAAAACTGTTTTTT. Its protein is CATSRGGSQTNEKLFF. The V gene is TRBV15, the J gene TRBJ1-4, with D uncertain. The V gene's germline CDR1 is LNHNV and CDR2 YYDKDF (reference sequence). Trimming shortened V by 1 base and J by 1 base, and 10 bases separated the two germline ends. CDR3 length: 16 amino acids.

This chain connects TRBV19 to TRBJ1-2; TRBD1 is a possible D gene (6 bases). The V end was cut by 3 bases, the J end by 5 bases, with 16 bases between. CDR3 length: 15 amino acids. Germline V gene data show CDR1 as LNHDA and CDR2 as SQIVND (reference sequence). Here the CDR3 reads CASSMSTGFPYGYTF. The CDR3 DNA reads as TGTGCCAGTAGTATGTCCACAGGGTTTCCGTATGGCTACACCTTC.

The chain carries TRBV7-2 and TRBJ2-1, with 8 nucleotides matching TRBD2. Germline CDR1 and CDR2: SGHTA and FQGNSA. Germline trimming cut 7 bases from V and 7 bases from J; bases unmatched to any gene: 12. CDR3 size: 15 residues. CDR3 sequence reads: CASTGGAGAGNEQFF. Here the CDR3 DNA reads TGTGCCAGCACGGGGGGAGCGGGAGCGGGAAATGAGCAGTTCTTC.

This clone was detected only a few times. Here the CDR3 reads CASSSGAGSSPLHF. CDR3 DNA: TGTGCCAGCAGCTCAGGGGCTGGTAGTTCACCCCTCCACTTT. The rearrangement joins TRBV7-9 to TRBJ1-6; TRBD1 is a possible D gene (6 bases). The CDR3 contains 14 residues. V was cut by 4 bases and J by 9 bases, with 13 bases left in between. Germline V gives CDR1 SEHNR, CDR2 FQNEAQ (reference sequence). The full variable domain, its missing parts supplied by reference TRBV7-9 and TRBJ1-6, is DTGVSQNPRHKITKRGQNVTFRCDPISEHNRLYWYRQTLGQGPEFLTYFQNEAQLEKSRLLSDRFSAERPKGSFSTLEIQRTEQGDSAMYLCASSSGAGSSPLHFGNGTRLTVT.

The chain uses TRBV7-6 and TRBJ2-5; D is uncertain. CDR1 SGHVS and CDR2 FNYEAQ come from the germline V gene. The CDR3 is 16 residues long. Trimming stripped 3 bases from V and 2 bases from J, with 16 bases between. This CDR3 is CASSFLINMQQETQYF. The CDR3 DNA follows: TGTGCCAGCAGCTTCCTAATAAATATGCAACAAGAGACCCAGTACTTC.

The V call is TRBV7-3, the J call TRBJ1-2, with 7 bases that match TRBD1. The ends lost 5 bases at V and 2 bases at J; junction bases unmatched: 2. CDR1 is SGHTA and CDR2 is FQGTGA in the germline V gene. The CDR3 has 13 amino acids. CDR3 sequence: CASSPDRNYGYTF. DNA for the CDR3: TGTGCCAGCAGCCCGGACAGGAACTATGGCTACACCTTC. Full variable domain (remainder filled in from reference TRBV7-3 and TRBJ1-2): GAGVSQTPSNKVTEKGKYVELRCDPISGHTALYWYRQSLGQGPEFLIYFQGTGAADDSGLPNDRFFAVRPEGSVSTLKIQRTERGDSAVYLCASSPDRNYGYTFGSGTRLTVV.

The rearrangement joins TRBV12-5 to TRBJ1-2; 7 nucleotides line up with TRBD1. Germline V CDR1 and CDR2: LGHNT, FRNRAP. V shed 2 bases, J shed 1 base, and the junction held 4 bases outside the gene matches. The CDR3 spans 15 residues. The CDR3 DNA is TGTGCTAGTGGTTTGCCACGGGACAGTAACTATGGCTACACCTTC. Protein product: CASGLPRDSNYGYTF.

The rearrangement joins TRBV5-1 to TRBJ1-1, with a tentative D call TRBD1 (5 bases). The CDR3 extends over 13 amino acids. V gave up 0 bases and J gave up 6 bases, with 9 bases separating them. The germline gives CDR1 SGHRS, CDR2 YFSETQ. CDR3 sequence (DNA): TGCGCCAGCAGCTTGGGCGGGGCCCCTGAAGCTTTCTTT. It yields the protein CASSLGGAPEAFF.

The chain employs TRBV29-1 and TRBJ2-3; D is unresolved. The ends were cut back, 3 bases at V and 5 bases at J, with 21 bases in the middle. Germline assignment: CDR1 SQVTM and CDR2 ANQGSEA. CDR3 length: 16 residues. The CDR3 DNA sequence: TGCAGCGTTGAGCGTAAGACCCGGGTAGGATTAGATACGCAGTATTTT. Its protein product is CSVERKTRVGLDTQYF.

Turning to this clone: One end of the junction is discordant with germline, which a read error may explain. This chain links TRBV28 with TRBJ2-1; 7 bases agree with TRBD2. The CDR3 is made up of 13 amino acids. CDR1 and CDR2 (germline): MDHEN, SYDVKM. CDR3 in amino acids: CASSLAAASGLIF. The DNA for the CDR3 is TGTGCCAGCAGTTTAGCAGCGGCTAGCGGTTTAATCTTC.

The J gene is TRBJ2-2, the V gene TRBV5-8; D not resolved. The V end lost 1 base, the J end lost 6 bases, and 13 bases lay between the germline ends. The CDR3 spans 15 residues. CDR1 and CDR2 (germline): SGHTS, YDEGEE. The CDR3 region has the DNA TGTGCCAGCAGCTTGTTAACACCCCTCGCCGGGGAGCTGTTTTTT. Translation gives CASSLLTPLAGELFF.